This TCR beta chain was sequenced during a study of CD8+ T cells in alopecia areata. At the level of the study: Oral tofacitinib (5 to 10 mg twice daily) was administered to treated patients. Overall study findings and caveats: Possibly as an HLA-related effect, TCR sharing across patients appeared less clear than in mice.

The CDR3 spans 15 residues. Germline V lookup: CDR1 MNHEY, CDR2 SVGAGI. Trimming pared 5 bases from V and 8 bases from J, leaving 21 bases between. The sample's treatment: oral pan-JAK inhibitor, 5-10 mg twice daily. Investigators sorted PBMCs to obtain both CD4+ and CD8+ T cells. As for this clone: What it binds is unknown.

Extraction and reverse transcription of RNA yielded cDNA as the sequencing template. Measured with immunoSEQ multiplex PCR; TCRdb has only the in-frame clones, and not every one. The sample records approximately 120,000 clones, approximately 60% being singletons. This specimen consisted of CD4+ T cells sorted from blood, obtained at week 4, from a patient treated with tofacitinib. This TCR came from a human donor with alopecia areata. This rearrangement joins TRBV6-5 to TRBJ1-2, with D perhaps TRBD1 (6 bases). The DNA of the CDR3 is TGTGCCAGCAGTCTCTTTAGGACAGTCATGGAGGGCTACACCTTC. Amino acids: CASSLFRTVMEGYTF.